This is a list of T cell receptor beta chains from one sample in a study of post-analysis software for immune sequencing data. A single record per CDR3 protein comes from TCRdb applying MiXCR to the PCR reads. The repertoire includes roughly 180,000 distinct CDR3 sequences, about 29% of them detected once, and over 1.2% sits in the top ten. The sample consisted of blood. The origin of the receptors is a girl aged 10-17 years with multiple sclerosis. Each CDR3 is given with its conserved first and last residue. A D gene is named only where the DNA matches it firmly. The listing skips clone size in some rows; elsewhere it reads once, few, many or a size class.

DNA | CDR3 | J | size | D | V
TGTGCCAGCAGCTTAGCCTGGGGGGAGGCGGACACTGAAGCTTTCTTT | CASSLAWGEADTEAFF | TRBJ1-1 | few | NA | TRBV7-2
TGTGCCAGCAGCTGGGGGAGTCGGGCCTACAATGAGCAGTTCTTC | CASSWGSRAYNEQFF | TRBJ2-1 | many | NA | TRBV13
TGTGCCAGCAGTAGGGGACAGGGTGCCCCTAGTGGGAGTGGCTACGGGCAGTACTTC | CASSRGQGAPSGSGYGQYF | TRBJ2-7 | few | TRBD1 | TRBV6-1
TGCGCCAGCAGCTTGCAGGGAGGGGCCAAAAACATTCAGTACTTC | CASSLQGGAKNIQYF | TRBJ2-4 | many | TRBD2 | TRBV5-1
TGTGCCAGCAGCACCGAGTGGGCCACCGGGGAGCTGTTTTTT | CASSTEWATGELFF | TRBJ2-2 | few | NA | TRBV14
TGTGCCGGCAGCCGAGAAAACCTCCGGGACAGGGGGCGAGGGCGCACTGAAGCTTTCTTT | CAGSRENLRDRGRGRTEAFF | TRBJ1-1 | NA | TRBD1 | TRBV12-3/TRBV12-4
TGTGCCAGCAGCCCCGGACTGGGAGAAGCTTTCTTT | CASSPGLGEAFF | TRBJ1-1 | NA | NA | TRBV12-3/TRBV12-4
TGTGCCACCTCCGACAGCTACCAAGAGACCCAGTACTTC | CATSDSYQETQYF | TRBJ2-5 | once | NA | TRBV15
TGTGCCAGCAGTGAAGAGACCCAGTACTTC | CASSEETQYF | TRBJ2-5 | many | NA | TRBV6-1
TGCAGTGCTAGACCAGGGGGGACAGCAATAGCAATTAACTATGGCTACACCTTC | CSARPGGTAIAINYGYTF | TRBJ1-2 | many | TRBD1 | TRBV20-1
TGCAGTGCGGGACTAGGTTTAGATACGCAGTATTTT | CSAGLGLDTQYF | TRBJ2-3 | many | TRBD2 | TRBV20-1
TGCGCCAGCAGCCAAGGGGACAACTATAATTCACCCCTCCACTTT | CASSQGDNYNSPLHF | TRBJ1-6 | few | NA | TRBV4-1
TGCAGCGTGAAACCTTACAGCGGGAGTCAGGACGAGCAGTACTTC | CSVKPYSGSQDEQYF | TRBJ2-7 | NA | TRBD2 | TRBV29-1
TGTGCCAGCAGCGCCGAGTGTCCCATAAGCTACGAGCAGTACTTC | CASSAECPISYEQYF | TRBJ2-7 | few | NA | TRBV2
TGTGCCAGCAGTAGCGTTACTCGGCCCATGTTTCTAGCGGGAGGGTACAATGAGCAGTTCTTC | CASSSVTRPMFLAGGYNEQFF | TRBJ2-1 | NA | TRBD2 | TRBV27
TGTGCCAGCAGCGGCAGGGCTGGGTCTACGAATGGCTACACCTTC | CASSGRAGSTNGYTF | TRBJ1-2 | few | NA | TRBV2
TGCAGCGTTGAGGTATTTGATGAAAAACTGTTTTTT | CSVEVFDEKLFF | TRBJ1-4 | NA | NA | TRBV29-1
TGTGCCAGCAGTTACTCGGGGCCCCCTCAGGGGACCCAGTACTTC | CASSYSGPPQGTQYF | TRBJ2-5 | many | NA | TRBV6-6
TGTGCCAGCAGTTACCCTGGGCTAGCGGGAGACACCGGGGAGCTGTTTTTT | CASSYPGLAGDTGELFF | TRBJ2-2 | few | TRBD2 | TRBV6-2/TRBV6-3
TGTGCCAGCAGCTCCCAGGGTGGGGGCCTCAAGTCAGAGACCCAGTACTTC | CASSSQGGGLKSETQYF | TRBJ2-5 | many | NA | TRBV9
TGCAGTGCATCTCCGGGAGGCGGGAGTGACTGGGAGACCCAGTACTTC | CSASPGGGSDWETQYF | TRBJ2-5 | NA | TRBD2 | TRBV20-1
TGTGCCACCCAGAAGGGGGGTAATGAAAAACTGTTTTTT | CATQKGGNEKLFF | TRBJ1-4 | NA | NA | TRBV6-6
TGTGCCAGCACCTCTAGGACTAGATATTTCAATGAGCAGTTCTTC | CASTSRTRYFNEQFF | TRBJ2-1 | NA | TRBD2 | TRBV14
TGTGCCAGCAGCCTGGTAGCGGGAGGCTCGTTTTCGGGTGAGCAGTTCTTC | CASSLVAGGSFSGEQFF | TRBJ2-1 | NA | TRBD2 | TRBV14
TGTGCCAGCAGTGAACGTAGCGGATACTACAATGAGCAGTTCTTC | CASSERSGYYNEQFF | TRBJ2-1 | NA | NA | TRBV6-1
TGTGCTAGTGGTTTGGCCGGACAATTCACAGATACGCAGTATTTT | CASGLAGQFTDTQYF | TRBJ2-3 | NA | NA | TRBV12-5
TGCAGCGTCAGGGAGAAGGGCTACACCTTC | CSVREKGYTF | TRBJ1-2 | many | NA | TRBV29-1
TGTGCCAGCGGGCCCACGAGTGAAAAACTGTTTTTT | CASGPTSEKLFF | TRBJ1-4 | many | NA | TRBV6-5
TGTGCCAGCAGCCAAGATCGGAGCGGGGGGGGTCGTGAGCAGTTCTTC | CASSQDRSGGGREQFF | TRBJ2-1 | NA | TRBD2 | TRBV3-1
TGTGCCAGCTCACCAAAGGCCTACGAGCAGTACTTC | CASSPKAYEQYF | TRBJ2-7 | few | NA | TRBV18
TGCGCCAGCAGCTTGGTAGGTGATTCCTACAATGAGCAGTTCTTC | CASSLVGDSYNEQFF | TRBJ2-1 | NA | NA | TRBV5-1
TGCAGTGCTATAAGATCAGGGGGCCCATTGACCAAAAACATTCAGTACTTC | CSAIRSGGPLTKNIQYF | TRBJ2-4 | NA | TRBD1 | TRBV20-1